The clone carrying this T cell receptor beta chain has more than one count but fewer than ten. Its antigen remains unidentified. The sample comes from a study of molecular identifiers for immune sequencing clone quantification. Whole-study context: Within a replicate experiment, RNA obtained from either approximately 20,000 or 100,000 naive CD8 cells was divided into five aliquots, and four of those aliquots were then sequenced.

Whole-study findings and limits: Clonotypes topping 20 RNA copies carried over 99% of effector molecules but under 1% of naive ones. Detectable among 800,000 to 1,000,000 naive cells, according to reports, was Jurkat TCR RNA spiked in from one cell.

Each CDR3 protein gets one entry after TCRdb re-called the PCR reads with MiXCR. The table lists about 320,000 distinct CDR3 sequences, around 21% of them singletons. Sorted naive CD8 T cells, roughly 20,000 to 1,100,000, were sequenced from 10%, 30% or 50% RNA. The sample was naive CD8+ T cells from blood, with Jurkat cell RNA spiked in. Subset of the sample: FACS-sorted CD8+CD4-CCR7+CD45RA+ naive T cells. This receptor was taken from a human donor in good health. Some libraries in this study had Jurkat cell RNA spiked in.

This CDR3 is CASSRGPDPGVSNQPQHF. CDR3 nucleotide sequence: TGTGCCAGCAGCCGAGGGCCCGACCCGGGGGTTAGCAATCAGCCCCAGCATTTT. The chain recombines TRBV21-1 with TRBJ1-5. TRBV21-1 is noted as a pseudogene. The length of the CDR3 is 18 residues.